This TCR beta chain was identified during a study of blood T cell repertoires in COVID-19. Study background: Donors in the United States, Italy and Spain gave samples during acute or convalescent COVID-19.

Under the authors' procedure: For nucleated cells, counts were estimated from reference gene primer amplification. Measured with immunoSEQ multiplex PCR; TCRdb has only the in-frame clones, and not every one. That table supplies the V and J calls and clone size; D and trimming were determined from the DNA. This table holds over 50,000 clones, approximately 91% found once. Germline V gene data show CDR1 as KGHSH and CDR2 as LQKENI. Trimming took 6 bases from V and 0 from J, leaving 12 bases between them. The CDR3 consists of 16 residues. Sequencing was carried out using peripheral blood. The source of this sequence is a middle-aged man with active COVID-19. The V call is TRBV18, the J call TRBJ2-6; D is perhaps TRBD1 (6 bases). The CDR3: CASSPGTSSGANVLTF. The CDR3 region has the DNA TGTGCCAGCTCGCCAGGGACATCCTCTGGGGCCAACGTCCTGACTTTC.